What follows are 32 T cell receptor beta chains derived from one specimen sequenced in a study of blood T cell repertoires in COVID-19. The protocol was immunoSEQ multiplex PCR, while the TCRdb copy is restricted to in-frame clones and leaves out a portion. Among about 210,000 clones listed, 75% to 90% were seen once. The sample was PBMCs or T cells enriched from blood (not recorded which). These receptors originate from a man aged 40-49 years who had recovered from COVID-19.

The chain carries TRBV4-2 and TRBJ2-2, with D perhaps TRBD2 (6 bases). Germline V gene lookup returns CDR1 LGHNA and CDR2 YNFKEQ. The CDR3 contains 15 residues. Trimming pared 2 bases from V and 0 bases from J, leaving 7 bases between. CDR3 protein: CASSQRLANTGELFF. The CDR3 DNA follows: TGTGCCAGCAGCCAACGACTAGCGAACACCGGGGAGCTGTTTTTT.

V usage is TRBV2 and J usage is TRBJ2-1; TRBD2 matches 11 bases. Germline lookup yields CDR1 SNHLY and CDR2 FYNNEI. After removal of 5 bases from V and 3 bases from J, the junction contained 6 bases not matched to a gene. CDR3 length: 16 amino acids. The CDR3 loop is CASSSSTSGNYNEQFF. CDR3 sequence (DNA): TGTGCCAGCAGTTCCTCGACTAGCGGGAACTACAATGAGCAGTTCTTC.

Here the CDR3 reads CASSLFRTGGTGTQYF. CDR3 bases: TGTGCCAGCAGTTTATTTAGGACAGGGGGGACTGGGACGCAGTATTTT. The chain has TRBV27 and TRBJ2-3, with 10 bases lining up with TRBD1. J gave up 9 bases and V 1 base, and 10 bases lay outside the gene matches. Germline assignment: CDR1 MNHEY and CDR2 SMNVEV (reference sequence). This CDR3 region has 16 residues.

The J gene is TRBJ2-5, the V gene TRBV7-9; tentatively, D is TRBD2 (7 bases). The germline V gene encodes CDR1 SEHNR and CDR2 FQNEAQ (reference sequence). The CDR3 runs 14 residues. The V end lost 5 bases, the J end lost 4 bases, and 14 bases lay between the germline ends. The CDR3 bases are TGTGCCAGCAGCCCAAGGGGGGGAGGAGAGACCCAGTACTTC. It encodes CASSPRGGGETQYF.

This rearrangement joins TRBV29-1 to TRBJ1-2; D possibly corresponds to TRBD1 (6 bases). The V end lost 7 bases, the J end lost 3 bases, and 15 bases lay between the germline ends. Germline V gene lookup returns CDR1 SQVTM and CDR2 ANQGSEA. The CDR3 spans 13 residues. CDR3 sequence reads: CSAERQEDYGYTF. The CDR3 DNA follows: TGCAGCGCCGAAAGACAGGAGGACTATGGCTACACCTTC.

The rearrangement links TRBV9 to TRBJ2-3; 12 bases align to TRBD1. Per germline, CDR1 SGDLS and CDR2 YYNGEE. Germline trimming cut 0 bases from V and 6 bases from J; bases unmatched to any gene: 11. The length of the CDR3 is 18 residues. The CDR3 bases are TGTGCCAGCAGCGTAGTGTCAAGGGGACAGGGGGCCGGGGATACGCAGTATTTT. It specifies CASSVVSRGQGAGDTQYF.

J is TRBJ1-2 and V is TRBV20-1; D call uncertain. The germline CDR1 and CDR2 sequences are DFQATT and SNEGSKA (reference sequence). CDR3 length: 9 residues. The ends were cut back, 6 bases at V and 8 bases at J, with 7 bases in the middle. CDR3 amino acids: CSASSGYTF. CDR3 in DNA: TGCAGTGCCTCTAGCGGCTACACCTTC.

The rearrangement uses TRBV2 and TRBJ2-7; 7 bases fit TRBD2. The ends lost 8 bases at V and 5 bases at J; junction bases unmatched: 6. Germline loops: CDR1 SNHLY, CDR2 FYNNEI. The length of the CDR3 is 12 residues. CDR3 bases: TGTGCCAGCGGAGCGGGGTGGGACGAGCAGTACTTC. Translating it yields CASGAGWDEQYF. Full variable domain (outside the CDR3, taken from reference TRBV2 and TRBJ2-7): EPEVTQTPSHQVTQMGQEVILRCVPISNHLYFYWYRQILGQKVEFLVSFYNNEISEKSEIFDDQFSVERPDGSNFTLKIRSTKLEDSAMYFCASGAGWDEQYFGPGTRLTVT.

V and J are TRBV2 and TRBJ1-3; 7 bases agree with TRBD1. Per the germline V gene, CDR1 is SNHLY and CDR2 is FYNNEI. The CDR3 is 16 residues long. Trimming removed 7 bases from V and 3 bases from J; junction bases left unmatched: 12. CDR3 bases: TGTGCCAGCACTCAACCGACAGGGTCTTATGGAAACACCATATATTTT. Its protein is CASTQPTGSYGNTIYF.

This chain uses TRBV18 with TRBJ1-2; 11 bases align to TRBD1. This CDR3 is built from 17 residues. Germline V lookup: CDR1 KGHSH, CDR2 LQKENI. The V segment lost 4 bases and the J segment 0 bases; nucleotides outside the gene matches: 7. This chain's CDR3 is CASSQGQGASPNYGYTF. Written as DNA, the CDR3 is TGTGCCAGCTCACAAGGACAGGGGGCGAGTCCTAACTATGGCTACACCTTC.

CDR3 loop: CASGRLSTDTQYF. Here the CDR3 DNA reads TGTGCTAGTGGGCGCTTAAGCACAGATACGCAGTATTTT. This sequence joins TRBV12-5 and TRBJ2-3; D remains unclear. Germline CDR1 and CDR2: LGHNT and FRNRAP. This CDR3 spans 13 amino acids. V was pared by 6 bases and J by 0 bases, with 7 bases between.

V is TRBV10-3 and J is TRBJ2-1; no firm D call. The germline gives CDR1 ENHRY, CDR2 SYGVKD. The CDR3 covers 11 residues. V was clipped by 5 bases and J by 9 bases, with 8 bases between them. In DNA form, the CDR3 reads TGTGCCATCAGTCAGAGGTCTGAGCAGTTCTTC. Protein: CAISQRSEQFF.

V and J are TRBV19 and TRBJ2-7; 7 bases map to TRBD1. Germline CDR1 LNHDA, CDR2 SQIVND (reference sequence). The CDR3 has 13 residues. Trimming took 5 bases from V and 3 from J; bases not matched to a gene: 4. The CDR3 spells CASSLTGDYEQYF. CDR3 nucleotide sequence: TGTGCCAGTAGTTTAACAGGGGACTACGAGCAGTACTTC.

This chain connects TRBV5-5 to TRBJ1-6, with D possibly matching TRBD1 (5 bases). Germline V CDR1 and CDR2: SGHKS, YYEKEE (reference sequence). This CDR3 comprises 15 residues. Trimming stripped 2 bases from V and 9 bases from J, with 15 bases between. CDR3: CASSFQGQASSPLHF. CDR3 sequence (DNA): TGTGCCAGCAGCTTCCAGGGTCAGGCGAGTTCACCCCTCCACTTT.

This clone was observed once. The V gene is TRBV18, the J gene TRBJ1-1, with unresolved D. V was clipped by 2 bases and J by 0 bases, with 10 bases between them. This CDR3 is built from 15 residues. Germline loops: CDR1 KGHSH, CDR2 LQKENI. CDR3 in amino acids: CASSPKSTMNTEAFF. The CDR3 DNA reads TGTGCCAGCTCACCAAAGTCCACAATGAACACTGAAGCTTTCTTT.

This clone was seen a single time. J is TRBJ2-7 and V is TRBV4-2; 11 positions agree with TRBD2. Germline CDR1 reads LGHNA; CDR2 reads YNFKEQ. The CDR3 is 17 residues long. Trimming removed 1 base from V and 0 bases from J; junction bases left unmatched: 5. CDR3 in DNA: TGTGCCAGCAGCCAAGCTGCGACTAGCGGGAACTCCTACGAGCAGTACTTC. Translating gives CASSQAATSGNSYEQYF.

This rearrangement joins TRBV2 to TRBJ1-1; no firm D call. Per germline, CDR1 SNHLY and CDR2 FYNNEI. Trimming cost V 6 bases and J 0 bases, with 11 bases left between them. CDR3 length: 14 residues. CDR3 residues: CASSTKRLNTEAFF. CDR3 nucleotides: TGTGCCAGCAGCACAAAGAGGTTGAACACTGAAGCTTTCTTT.

V usage is TRBV19 and J usage is TRBJ1-1, with 8 positions matching TRBD1. The germline V gene encodes CDR1 LNHDA and CDR2 SQIVND (reference sequence). The CDR3 runs 16 residues. The ends lost 10 bases at V and 0 bases at J; junction bases unmatched: 13. The CDR3 region has the DNA TGTGCCACCTTGACAGGGGAGTTAGGGATGAACACTGAAGCTTTCTTT. The encoded protein is CATLTGELGMNTEAFF. Looking up the rest from reference TRBV19 and TRBJ1-1 gives the full variable domain: DGGITQSPKYLFRKEGQNVTLSCEQNLNHDAMYWYRQDPGQGLRLIYYSQIVNDFQKGDIAEGYSVSREKKESFPLTVTSAQKNPTAFYLCATLTGELGMNTEAFFGQGTRLTVV.

This clone was counted a single time. V and J are TRBV7-3 and TRBJ2-1; possible D gene TRBD2, 7 bases. The V end lost 0 bases, the J end lost 10 bases, and 16 bases lay between the germline ends. The V gene's germline CDR1 is SGHTA and CDR2 FQGTGA. This CDR3 region has 15 residues. The CDR3: CASSLTLAGEGEQFF. The CDR3 coding sequence is TGTGCCAGCAGCTTAACGTTGGCAGGGGAGGGAGAGCAGTTCTTC. The whole variable domain, remainder taken from reference TRBV7-3 and TRBJ2-1, is GAGVSQTPSNKVTEKGKYVELRCDPISGHTALYWYRQSLGQGPEFLIYFQGTGAADDSGLPNDRFFAVRPEGSVSTLKIQRTERGDSAVYLCASSLTLAGEGEQFFGPGTRLTVL.

This clone was seen a handful of times. The rearrangement joins TRBV2 to TRBJ2-7; tentatively, D is TRBD1 (5 bases). V gave up 6 bases and J gave up 4 bases, with 13 bases separating them. The CDR3 totals 13 residues. Germline values: CDR1 SNHLY, CDR2 FYNNEI. CDR3 residues: CASRGRGNYEQYF. CDR3 sequence (DNA): TGTGCCAGCAGGGGAAGGGGAAATTACGAGCAGTACTTC. Variable domain in full (rest from reference TRBV2 and TRBJ2-7): EPEVTQTPSHQVTQMGQEVILRCVPISNHLYFYWYRQILGQKVEFLVSFYNNEISEKSEIFDDQFSVERPDGSNFTLKIRSTKLEDSAMYFCASRGRGNYEQYFGPGTRLTVT.

CDR3 DNA: TGTGCCAGCAGTTCCGGACAGGACTTCGGTCAGCCCCAGCATTTT. This codes for CASSSGQDFGQPQHF. The chain joins TRBV6-5 to TRBJ1-5, with 7 positions matching TRBD1. CDR1 MNHEY and CDR2 SVGAGI come from the germline V gene. The CDR3 spans 15 residues. V shed 4 bases and J 6 bases; nucleotides not matched to a gene: 9.

The rearrangement joins TRBV7-9 to TRBJ2-2; D is perhaps TRBD1 (6 bases). The CDR3 is made up of 15 amino acids. Trimming removed 7 bases at V and 3 bases at J, with 15 bases between. Germline V gene lookup returns CDR1 SEHNR and CDR2 FQNEAQ (reference sequence). The CDR3 region is CASTEGVTDTGELFF. The DNA for the CDR3 is TGTGCCAGCACCGAGGGGGTTACGGACACCGGGGAGCTGTTTTTT.

Turning to this clone: Within the sample, other DNA sequences also encode this same CDR3. The rearrangement joins TRBV9 to TRBJ1-4, with 8 bases aligning to TRBD1. V shed 4 bases and J 8 bases; nucleotides not matched to a gene: 4. Germline CDR1 SGDLS, CDR2 YYNGEE. The CDR3 contains 13 residues. CDR3 residues: CASSSPGGEKLFF. The CDR3 DNA follows: TGTGCCAGCAGCTCGCCAGGGGGCGAAAAACTGTTTTTT.

CDR3 amino acids: CASGLDHRTGNGYTF. Written as DNA, the CDR3 is TGTGCTAGTGGTTTGGACCACCGGACAGGGAATGGCTACACCTTC. The chain combines TRBV12-5 with TRBJ1-2; 8 bases line up with TRBD1. The CDR3 spans 15 residues. Germline assignment: CDR1 LGHNT and CDR2 FRNRAP. V lost 1 base and J lost 6; bases outside the gene matches: 7.

The chain is built from TRBV7-8 and TRBJ2-7; possibly TRBD2 for D (6 bases). There are 14 residues in the CDR3. Trimming pared 5 bases from V and 2 bases from J, leaving 13 bases between. The germline V gene encodes CDR1 SGHVS and CDR2 FQNEAQ. The CDR3 loop reads CASSQRERAYEQYF. DNA of the CDR3: TGTGCCAGCAGCCAAAGGGAGCGGGCCTACGAGCAGTACTTC. Full variable domain (rest looked up from reference TRBV7-8 and TRBJ2-7): GAGVSQSPRYKVAKRGQDVALRCDPISGHVSLFWYQQALGQGPEFLTYFQNEAQLDKSGLPSDRFFAERPEGSVSTLKIQRTQQEDSAVYLCASSQRERAYEQYFGPGTRLTVT.

This rearrangement joins TRBV6-5 to TRBJ1-2, with TRBD1 matching over 9 bases. Germline values: CDR1 MNHEY, CDR2 SVGAGI. The J segment lost 8 bases and the V segment lost 8 bases, leaving 15 bases of the junction unmatched. The CDR3 has 15 residues. CDR3 sequence: CASLGTGKGLRGYTF. CDR3 nucleotide sequence: TGTGCCAGCCTCGGGACAGGGAAGGGATTGCGAGGCTACACCTTC.

The chain carries TRBV2 and TRBJ1-3, with no clear D. Deletions cut 4 bases from V and 2 bases from J, with 6 bases between. Germline lookup yields CDR1 SNHLY and CDR2 FYNNEI. The CDR3 runs to 13 residues. The CDR3 sequence is CASSVVAGNTIYF. The DNA of the CDR3 is TGTGCCAGCAGTGTAGTTGCTGGAAACACCATATATTTT.

The chain is built from TRBV18 and TRBJ1-6; TRBD1 might be the D (5 bases). With 2 bases removed from V and 5 bases from J, the gap between germline ends came to 13 bases. Germline V gives CDR1 KGHSH, CDR2 LQKENI. The CDR3 totals 16 residues. The CDR3 spells CASSPFEGVDNSPLHF. The CDR3 DNA is TGTGCCAGCTCACCATTTGAAGGGGTTGATAATTCACCCCTCCACTTT.

The genes are TRBV10-2 and TRBJ1-1; D is undetermined. The V end was cut by 4 bases, the J end by 10 bases, with 13 bases between. The length of the CDR3 is 12 residues. Germline values: CDR1 WSHSY, CDR2 SAAADI. The chain's CDR3 is CASSGTAEGAFF. In DNA form, the CDR3 reads TGCGCCAGCAGTGGCACAGCCGAAGGAGCTTTCTTT.

The rearrangement uses TRBV19 and TRBJ2-1; 10 bases map to TRBD1. Trimming took 0 bases from V and 8 from J; bases not matched to a gene: 4. The CDR3 totals 15 residues. Germline V gene data show CDR1 as LNHDA and CDR2 as SQIVND (reference sequence). CDR3 amino acids: CASSIEGQGWDEQFF. CDR3 in DNA: TGTGCCAGTAGTATAGAGGGACAGGGGTGGGATGAGCAGTTCTTC.

The rearrangement uses TRBV19 and TRBJ1-5, with D unclear. V shed 2 bases and J shed 2 bases, with 7 bases lying between them. The CDR3 sequence is 14 residues long. The germline gives CDR1 LNHDA, CDR2 SQIVND (reference sequence). The CDR3 coding sequence is TGTGCCAGTAGTATAACACAAGGCAATCAGCCCCAGCATTTT. It codes for CASSITQGNQPQHF.

The chain recombines TRBV4-1 with TRBJ1-1; the match to TRBD1 covers 9 bases. Germline CDR1 MGHRA, CDR2 YSYEKL. After removal of 2 bases from V and 0 bases from J, the junction contained 7 bases not matched to a gene. The CDR3 loop spans 17 amino acids. This CDR3 is CASSQFPTGGVNTEAFF. The DNA for the CDR3 is TGCGCCAGCAGCCAATTCCCGACAGGGGGTGTGAACACTGAAGCTTTCTTT.